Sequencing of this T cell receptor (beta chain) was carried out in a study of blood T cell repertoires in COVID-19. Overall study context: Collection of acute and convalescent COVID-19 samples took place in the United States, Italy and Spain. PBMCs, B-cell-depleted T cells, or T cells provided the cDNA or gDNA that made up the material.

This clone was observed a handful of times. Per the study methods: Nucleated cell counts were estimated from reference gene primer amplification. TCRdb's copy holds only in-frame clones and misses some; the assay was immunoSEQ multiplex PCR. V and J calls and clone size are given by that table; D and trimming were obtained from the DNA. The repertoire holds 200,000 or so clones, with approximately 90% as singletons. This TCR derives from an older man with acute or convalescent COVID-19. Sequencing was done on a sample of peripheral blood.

The CDR3 spells CAWHRGGNTEAFF. CDR3 coding DNA: TGTGCCTGGCACAGGGGAGGGAACACTGAAGCTTTCTTT. V is TRBV30 and J is TRBJ1-1, with 7 bases that match TRBD1. This CDR3 contains 13 residues. V shed 5 bases and J 1 base; nucleotides not matched to a gene: 4. Per the germline V gene, CDR1 is GTSNPN and CDR2 is SVGIG (reference sequence).